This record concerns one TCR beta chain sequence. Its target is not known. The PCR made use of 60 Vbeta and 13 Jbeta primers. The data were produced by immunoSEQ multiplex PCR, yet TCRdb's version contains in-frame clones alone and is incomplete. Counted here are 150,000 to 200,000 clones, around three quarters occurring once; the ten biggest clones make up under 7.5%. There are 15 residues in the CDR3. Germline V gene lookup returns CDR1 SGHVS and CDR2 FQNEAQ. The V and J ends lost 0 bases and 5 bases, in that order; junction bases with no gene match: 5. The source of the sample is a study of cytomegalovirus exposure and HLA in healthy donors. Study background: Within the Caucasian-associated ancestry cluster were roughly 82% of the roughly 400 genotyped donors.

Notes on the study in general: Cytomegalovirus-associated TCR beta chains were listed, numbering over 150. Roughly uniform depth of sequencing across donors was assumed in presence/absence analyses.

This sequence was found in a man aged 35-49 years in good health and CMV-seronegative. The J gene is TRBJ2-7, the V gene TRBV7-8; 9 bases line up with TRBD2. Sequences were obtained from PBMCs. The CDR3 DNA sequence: TGTGCCAGCAGCTTAGCGAGGCCTAGCGGGAACGAGCAGTACTTC. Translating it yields CASSLARPSGNEQYF.